This TCR beta chain was recorded in a study of T cells in Graves' hyperthyroidism and ophthalmopathy. Diagnosis of hyperthyroidism was new in patients aged 18 to 65, and its duration was under 2 months. Not enrolled were patients with uncontrolled infection, other autoimmune disease, pregnancy or lactation. Diagnoses were made from clinical symptoms, serum measures (thyroxine and TRAb), thyroid ultrasound and orbital computed tomography. Overall study findings and caveats: From stable hyperthyroidism, ophthalmopathy was set apart by a 13 V-J model.

This clonotype was observed many times. Its antigen is still unknown. Researchers amplified the TCR beta CDR3 regions from RNA transcripts. HTBI primers drove first-round RT-PCR of the TCR CDR3. TCRdb re-called the multiplex PCR reads with MiXCR, one entry per CDR3 protein. The repertoire has more than 300,000 distinct CDR3 sequences, about 13% of them found once; the top ten carry about 9.1%. This TCR came from a woman younger than 35 with Graves' hyperthyroidism. The sequenced sample was blood.

The CDR3 is CASSPWTGRNTEAFF. CDR3 bases: TGTGCCAGCAGTCCGTGGACAGGAAGGAACACTGAAGCTTTCTTT. The chain recombines TRBV28 with TRBJ1-1, with 7 bases that match TRBD1. The CDR3 is made up of 15 amino acids. Germline lookup yields CDR1 MDHEN and CDR2 SYDVKM. After removal of 5 bases from V and 1 base from J, the junction contained 7 bases not matched to a gene.